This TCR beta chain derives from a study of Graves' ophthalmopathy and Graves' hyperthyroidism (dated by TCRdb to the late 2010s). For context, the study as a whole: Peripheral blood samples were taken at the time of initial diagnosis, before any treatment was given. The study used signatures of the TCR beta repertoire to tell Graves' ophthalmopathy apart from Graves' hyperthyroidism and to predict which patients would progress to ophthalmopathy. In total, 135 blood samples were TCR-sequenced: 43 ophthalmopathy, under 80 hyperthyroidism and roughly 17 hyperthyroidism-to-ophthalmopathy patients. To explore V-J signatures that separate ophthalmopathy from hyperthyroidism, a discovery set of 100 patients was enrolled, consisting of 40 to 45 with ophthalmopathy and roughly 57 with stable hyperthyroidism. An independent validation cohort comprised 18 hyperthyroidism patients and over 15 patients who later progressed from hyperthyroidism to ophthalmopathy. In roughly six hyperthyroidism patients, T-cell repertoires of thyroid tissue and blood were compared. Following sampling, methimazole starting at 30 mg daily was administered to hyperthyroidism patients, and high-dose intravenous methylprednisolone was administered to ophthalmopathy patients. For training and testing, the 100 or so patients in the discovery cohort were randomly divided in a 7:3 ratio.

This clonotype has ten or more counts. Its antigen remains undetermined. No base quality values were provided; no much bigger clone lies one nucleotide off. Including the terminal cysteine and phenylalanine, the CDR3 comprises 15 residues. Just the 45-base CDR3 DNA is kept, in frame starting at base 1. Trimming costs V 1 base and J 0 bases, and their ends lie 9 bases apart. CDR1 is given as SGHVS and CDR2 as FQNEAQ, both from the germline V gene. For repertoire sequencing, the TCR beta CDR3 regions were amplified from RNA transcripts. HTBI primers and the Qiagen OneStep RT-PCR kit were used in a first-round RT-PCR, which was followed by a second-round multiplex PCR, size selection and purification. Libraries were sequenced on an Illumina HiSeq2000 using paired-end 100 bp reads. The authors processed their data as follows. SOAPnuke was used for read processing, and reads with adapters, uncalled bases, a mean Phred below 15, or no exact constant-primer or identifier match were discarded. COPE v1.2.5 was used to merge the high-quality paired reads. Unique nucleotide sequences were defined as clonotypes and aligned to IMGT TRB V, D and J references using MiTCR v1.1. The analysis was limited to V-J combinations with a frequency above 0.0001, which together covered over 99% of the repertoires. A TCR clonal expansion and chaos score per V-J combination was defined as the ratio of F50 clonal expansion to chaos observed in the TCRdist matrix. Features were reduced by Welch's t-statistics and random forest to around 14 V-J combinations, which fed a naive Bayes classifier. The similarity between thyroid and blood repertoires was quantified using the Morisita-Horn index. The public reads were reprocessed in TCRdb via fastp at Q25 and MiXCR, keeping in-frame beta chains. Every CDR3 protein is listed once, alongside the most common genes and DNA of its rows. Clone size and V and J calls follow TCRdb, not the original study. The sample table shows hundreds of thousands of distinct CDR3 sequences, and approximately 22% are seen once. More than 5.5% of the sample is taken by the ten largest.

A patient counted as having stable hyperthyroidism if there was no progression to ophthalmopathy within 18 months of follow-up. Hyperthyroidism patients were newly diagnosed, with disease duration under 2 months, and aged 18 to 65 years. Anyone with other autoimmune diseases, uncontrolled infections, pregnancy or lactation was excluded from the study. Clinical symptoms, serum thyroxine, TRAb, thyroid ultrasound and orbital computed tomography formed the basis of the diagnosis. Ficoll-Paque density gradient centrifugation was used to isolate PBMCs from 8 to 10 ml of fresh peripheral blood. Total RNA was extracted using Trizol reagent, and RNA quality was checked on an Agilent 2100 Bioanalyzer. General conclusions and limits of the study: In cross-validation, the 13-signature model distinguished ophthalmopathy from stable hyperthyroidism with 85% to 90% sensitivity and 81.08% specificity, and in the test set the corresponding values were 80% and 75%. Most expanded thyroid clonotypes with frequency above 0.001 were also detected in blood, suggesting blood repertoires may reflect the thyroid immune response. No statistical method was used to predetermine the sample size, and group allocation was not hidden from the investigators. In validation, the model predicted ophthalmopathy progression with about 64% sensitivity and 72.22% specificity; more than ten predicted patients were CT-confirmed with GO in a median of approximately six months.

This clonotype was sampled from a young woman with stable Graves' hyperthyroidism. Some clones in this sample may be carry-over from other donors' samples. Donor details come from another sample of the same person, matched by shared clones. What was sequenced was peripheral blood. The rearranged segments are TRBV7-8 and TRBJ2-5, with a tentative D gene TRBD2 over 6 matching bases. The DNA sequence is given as TGTGCCAGCAGCTTAGAAGCGGGTTACCAAGAGACCCAGTACTTC. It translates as CASSLEAGYQETQYF. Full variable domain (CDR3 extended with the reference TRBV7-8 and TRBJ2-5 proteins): GAGVSQSPRYKVAKRGQDVALRCDPISGHVSLFWYQQALGQGPEFLTYFQNEAQLDKSGLPSDRFFAERPEGSVSTLKIQRTQQEDSAVYLCASSLEAGYQETQYFGPGTRLLVL.